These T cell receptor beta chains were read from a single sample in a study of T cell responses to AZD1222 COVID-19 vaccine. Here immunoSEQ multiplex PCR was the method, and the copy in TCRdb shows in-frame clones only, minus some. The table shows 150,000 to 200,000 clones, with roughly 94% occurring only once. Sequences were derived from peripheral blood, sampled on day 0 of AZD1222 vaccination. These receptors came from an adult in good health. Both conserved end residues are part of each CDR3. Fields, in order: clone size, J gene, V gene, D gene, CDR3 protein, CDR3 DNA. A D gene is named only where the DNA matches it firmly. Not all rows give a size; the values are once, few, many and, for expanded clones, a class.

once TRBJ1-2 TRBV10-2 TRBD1 CASSETYRGSYDTF TGCGCCAGCAGTGAGACCTACAGGGGGAGTTATGACACCTTC
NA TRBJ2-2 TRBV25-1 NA CASSIGRNTGELFF TGTGCCAGCAGTATAGGACGGAACACCGGGGAGCTGTTTTTT
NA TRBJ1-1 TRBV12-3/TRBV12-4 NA CASTDHTEAFF TGTGCCAGCACAGATCACACTGAAGCTTTCTTT
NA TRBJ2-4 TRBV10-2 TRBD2 CASSELAGNIQYF TGCGCCAGCAGTGAGCTAGCGGGAAACATTCAGTACTTC
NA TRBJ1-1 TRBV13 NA CASSLGVNTEAFF TGTGCCAGCAGCTTAGGTGTGAACACTGAAGCTTTCTTT
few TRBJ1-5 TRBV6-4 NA CASRGKGGGNQPQHF TGTGCCAGCAGGGGTAAGGGAGGGGGCAATCAGCCCCAGCATTTT
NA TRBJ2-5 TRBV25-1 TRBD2 CASNPSGRSQTQYF TGTGCCAGCAACCCCAGCGGGAGGTCGCAGACCCAGTACTTC
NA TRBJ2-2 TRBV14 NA CASSFREISSGELFF TGTGCCAGCAGCTTTAGAGAGATATCTTCCGGGGAGCTGTTTTTT
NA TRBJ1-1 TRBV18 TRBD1 CASTSTGADTEAFF TGTGCCAGCACCTCGACAGGGGCGGACACTGAAGCTTTCTTT
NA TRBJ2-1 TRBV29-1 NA CSVDEGSYNEQFF TGCAGCGTTGATGAAGGCTCCTACAATGAGCAGTTCTTC
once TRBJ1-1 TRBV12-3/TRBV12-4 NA CASSLRSEAFF TGTGCCAGCAGTCTGCGGTCTGAAGCTTTCTTT
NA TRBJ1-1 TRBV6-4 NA CASAEEENTEAFF TGTGCCAGCGCCGAGGAGGAGAACACTGAAGCTTTCTTT
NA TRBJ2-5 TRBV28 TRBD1 CASIGTGLETQYF TGTGCCAGCATAGGGACAGGGTTAGAGACCCAGTACTTC
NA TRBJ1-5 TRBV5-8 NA CASSFTGYSNQPQHF TGTGCCAGCAGCTTTACAGGGTATAGCAATCAGCCCCAGCATTTT
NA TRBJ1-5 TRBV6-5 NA CASGQKSGSNQPQHF TGTGCCAGCGGGCAGAAGTCAGGGAGCAATCAGCCCCAGCATTTT
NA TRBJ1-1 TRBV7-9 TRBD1 CASSVQGGYTEAFF TGTGCCAGCAGCGTACAGGGGGGATACACTGAAGCTTTCTTT
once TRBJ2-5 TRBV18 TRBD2 CASSQTSGRVRETQYF TGTGCCAGCTCACAGACTAGCGGGAGAGTAAGAGAGACCCAGTACTTC
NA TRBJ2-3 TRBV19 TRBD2 CASSDTGGPTDTQYF TGTGCCAGTAGTGATACGGGAGGCCCCACAGATACGCAGTATTTT
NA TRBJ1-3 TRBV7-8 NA CASSERPDLGSGNTIYF TGTGCCAGCAGCGAGCGACCGGATTTAGGCTCTGGAAACACCATATATTTT
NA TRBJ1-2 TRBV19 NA CASSTAKYYGYTF TGTGCCAGTAGTACGGCCAAATACTATGGCTACACCTTC
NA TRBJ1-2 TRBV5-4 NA CASSPGGDGWGYTF TGTGCCAGCAGCCCCGGAGGGGATGGATGGGGCTACACCTTC
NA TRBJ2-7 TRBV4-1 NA CASRPGMGQRDEQYF TGCGCCAGCAGACCGGGAATGGGACAGCGGGACGAGCAGTACTTC
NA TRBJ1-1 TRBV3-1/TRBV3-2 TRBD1 CASGTANTEAFF TGTGCCAGCGGGACAGCTAACACTGAAGCTTTCTTT
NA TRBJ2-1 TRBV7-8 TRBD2 CASSLGLAKNEQFF TGTGCCAGCAGCTTGGGACTAGCCAAGAATGAGCAGTTCTTC
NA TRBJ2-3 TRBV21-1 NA CASSTYGLANNTDTQYF TGTGCCAGCAGCACCTACGGACTAGCGAATAACACAGATACGCAGTATTTT
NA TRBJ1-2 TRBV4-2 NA CASSQKPEPQAQNGYTF TGTGCCAGCAGCCAGAAACCCGAACCACAAGCCCAAAATGGCTACACCTTC
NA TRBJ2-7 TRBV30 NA CACYRAPHYYEQYF TGTGCCTGTTACCGGGCCCCCCACTACTACGAGCAGTACTTC
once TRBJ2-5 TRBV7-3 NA CASSRAVEETQYF TGTGCCAGCAGTAGAGCGGTGGAAGAGACCCAGTACTTC
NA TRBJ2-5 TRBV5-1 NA CASSSSERGRETQYF TGCGCCAGCAGCTCCAGCGAACGAGGTCGGGAGACCCAGTACTTC
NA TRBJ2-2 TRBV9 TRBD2 CASSVEVSGRVGSGELFF TGTGCCAGCAGCGTAGAGGTTAGCGGGAGGGTCGGATCAGGGGAGCTGTTTTTT
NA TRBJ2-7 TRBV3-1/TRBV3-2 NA CASSQVTIISGYEQYF TGTGCCAGCAGCCAAGTGACTATCATCAGCGGCTACGAGCAGTACTTC
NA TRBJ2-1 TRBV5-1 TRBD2 CASSRTSGVRDEQFF TGCGCCAGCAGCCGGACTAGTGGGGTTCGGGATGAGCAGTTCTTC
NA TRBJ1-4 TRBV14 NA CASSQAYSFRREKLFF TGTGCCAGCAGCCAAGCCTACAGCTTCCGTCGGGAAAAACTGTTTTTT
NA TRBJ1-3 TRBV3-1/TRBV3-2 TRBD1 CASRGGQGNTIYF TGTGCCAGCCGTGGGGGACAGGGAAACACCATATATTTT
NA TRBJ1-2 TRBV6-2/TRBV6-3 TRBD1 CASSYFSGGSSNYGYTF TGTGCCAGCAGTTACTTTTCAGGGGGTTCCTCTAACTATGGCTACACCTTC
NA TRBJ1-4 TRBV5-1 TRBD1 CASSVQGAGEKLFF TGCGCCAGCAGCGTTCAGGGGGCAGGTGAAAAACTGTTTTTT
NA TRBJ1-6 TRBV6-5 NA CASSQGNSPLHF TGTGCCAGCAGCCAGGGTAATTCACCCCTCCACTTT
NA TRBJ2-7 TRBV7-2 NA CASSLVSGTYEQYF TGTGCCAGCAGCTTAGTTTCAGGGACCTACGAGCAGTACTTC
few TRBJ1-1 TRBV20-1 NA CSASLEGLNTEAFF TGCAGTGCTAGTTTAGAGGGGTTGAACACTGAAGCTTTCTTT
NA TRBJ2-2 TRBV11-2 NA CASSPLAGGGELFF TGTGCCAGCAGCCCCCTAGCTGGGGGCGGGGAGCTGTTTTTT
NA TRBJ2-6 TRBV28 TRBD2 CASSPPGLAKRRANVLTF TGTGCCAGCAGCCCTCCGGGACTAGCGAAACGCCGGGCCAACGTCCTGACTTTC
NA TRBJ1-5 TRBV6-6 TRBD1 CASSFQQGNQPQHF TGTGCCAGCAGTTTTCAACAGGGGAACCAGCCCCAGCATTTT
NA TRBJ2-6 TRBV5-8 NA CASSNGRSGANVLTF TGTGCCAGCAGCAATGGAAGATCTGGGGCCAACGTCCTGACTTTC
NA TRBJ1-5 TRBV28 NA CASCPGHSNQPQHF TGTGCCAGCTGCCCAGGGCATAGCAATCAGCCCCAGCATTTT
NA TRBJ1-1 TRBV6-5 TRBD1 CASTDTRDSSTEAFF TGTGCCAGCACCGACACAAGGGACAGTTCAACTGAAGCTTTCTTT
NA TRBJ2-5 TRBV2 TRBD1 CASSRDRVQETQYF TGTGCCAGCAGCCGGGACAGAGTACAAGAGACCCAGTACTTC
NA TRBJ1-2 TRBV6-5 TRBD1 CASNAGGSYGYTF TGTGCCAGCAACGCAGGGGGCTCCTATGGCTACACCTTC
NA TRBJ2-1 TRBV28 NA CASSSYPSSYNEQFF TGTGCCAGCAGTTCCTACCCAAGCTCCTACAATGAGCAGTTCTTC
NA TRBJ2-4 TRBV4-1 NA CASSQGGGRIRDIQYF TGCGCCAGCAGCCAAGGGGGGGGCAGGATAAGAGACATTCAGTACTTC
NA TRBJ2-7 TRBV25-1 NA CASSDHGLTPEQYF TGTGCCAGCAGTGACCACGGACTCACGCCGGAGCAGTACTTC
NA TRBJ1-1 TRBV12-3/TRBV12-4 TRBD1 CASSFQGGTEAFF TGTGCCAGCAGTTTTCAGGGGGGCACTGAAGCTTTCTTT
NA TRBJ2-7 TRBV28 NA CASSPNFRSPYEQYF TGTGCCAGCAGCCCCAATTTCCGCAGTCCCTACGAGCAGTACTTC
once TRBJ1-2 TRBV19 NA CASSMRGYGYTF TGTGCCAGTAGTATGCGGGGATATGGCTACACCTTC
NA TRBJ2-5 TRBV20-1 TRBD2 CSASLRLGLAGKETQYF TGCAGTGCTAGTCTAAGGTTAGGACTAGCGGGTAAAGAGACCCAGTACTTC
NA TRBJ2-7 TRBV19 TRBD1 CASSTRTGLEQYF TGTGCCAGTAGTACGAGGACAGGCTTGGAGCAGTACTTC
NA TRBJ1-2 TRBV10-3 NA CAILRKEDHGGYTF TGTGCCATCCTCCGAAAGGAGGATCATGGGGGCTACACCTTC
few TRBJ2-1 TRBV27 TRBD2 CASSLLADFNEQFF TGTGCCAGCAGTTTACTAGCGGATTTCAATGAGCAGTTCTTC
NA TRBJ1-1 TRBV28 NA CASRSGTVNTEAFF TGTGCCAGCAGATCCGGGACGGTGAACACTGAAGCTTTCTTT
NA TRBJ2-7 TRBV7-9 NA CASTPAGAGFYEQYF TGTGCCAGCACCCCGGCGGGGGCGGGGTTCTACGAGCAGTACTTC
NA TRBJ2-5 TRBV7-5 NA CVRSLDLRQGDRYEGETQYF TGTGTCAGAAGCTTAGACCTCAGGCAAGGGGACAGGTACGAGGGGGAGACCCAGTACTTC